Here is one T cell receptor (beta chain) with its context. In the authors' methods: For nucleated cells, counts were estimated from reference gene primer amplification. TCRdb's table, derived via immunoSEQ multiplex PCR, lists solely in-frame clones and lacks some. V and J calls and clone size are as listed in that table; D and trimming were resolved from the DNA. The sample lists roughly 150,000 clones, roughly nine tenths occurring once. These data originate in a study of blood T cell repertoires in COVID-19. Germline V gives CDR1 LNHDA, CDR2 SQIVND (reference sequence). Trimming left V 4 bases short and J 5 bases short, with 21 bases between. This CDR3 is 17 amino acids long.

The chain joins TRBV19 to TRBJ1-3; TRBD1 might be the D (6 bases). The specimen was peripheral blood. The receptor comes from a woman aged 55-70 years with active COVID-19. CDR3 amino acids: CASSKSPRQDVRNTIYF. CDR3 in DNA: TGTGCCAGTAGTAAATCCCCTCGACAGGACGTAAGAAACACCATATATTTT.